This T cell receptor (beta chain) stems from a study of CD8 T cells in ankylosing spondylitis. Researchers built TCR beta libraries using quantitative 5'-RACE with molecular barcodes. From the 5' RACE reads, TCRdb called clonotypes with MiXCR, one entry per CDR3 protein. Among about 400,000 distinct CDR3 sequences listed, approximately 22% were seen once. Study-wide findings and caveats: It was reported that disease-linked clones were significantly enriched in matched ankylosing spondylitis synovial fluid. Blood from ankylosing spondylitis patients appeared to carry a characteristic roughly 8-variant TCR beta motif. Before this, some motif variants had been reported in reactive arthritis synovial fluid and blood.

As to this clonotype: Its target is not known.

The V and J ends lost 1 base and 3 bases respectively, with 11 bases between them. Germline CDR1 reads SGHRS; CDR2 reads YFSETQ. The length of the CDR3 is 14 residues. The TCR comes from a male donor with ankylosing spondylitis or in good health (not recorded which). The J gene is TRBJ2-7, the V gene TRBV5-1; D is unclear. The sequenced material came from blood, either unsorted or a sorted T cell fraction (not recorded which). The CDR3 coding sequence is TGCGCCAGCAGCTTGAAAATAGGGATCTACGAGCAGTACTTC. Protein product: CASSLKIGIYEQYF.